The 2 T cell receptor beta chains given below trace back to one sample, sequenced in a study of shared clonotypes between healthy human individuals. Some clones are missing from TCRdb's copy, which holds only in-frame ones; the method was immunoSEQ multiplex PCR. The table lists about 2.3 million clones, approximately 95% of them singletons. The specimen sequenced was naive CD4+ T cells from PBMCs. Subset of the sample: CD45RA+ positively selected. These receptors originate from a man aged 18 to 29 in good health. Some clones in this sample may be carry-over from other donors' samples.

The gene calls are TRBV5-4 and TRBJ2-1; D gene uncertain. V was shortened by 4 bases and J by 3 bases, with 14 bases between the two germline ends. This CDR3 is 15 amino acids long. Germline loops: CDR1 SGHNT, CDR2 YYREEE (reference sequence). The DNA of the CDR3 is TGTGCCAGCAGCCGGAATGGCGGTGACTACAATGAGCAGTTCTTC. Encoded protein: CASSRNGGDYNEQFF. The full variable domain, with the rest looked up from reference TRBV5-4 and TRBJ2-1, is ETGVTQSPTHLIKTRGQQVTLRCSSQSGHNTVSWYQQALGQGPQFIFQYYREEENGRGNFPPRFSGLQFPNYSSELNVNALELDDSALYLCASSRNGGDYNEQFFGPGTRLTVL.

This clone appeared a single time. V is TRBV2 and J is TRBJ1-4; D might be TRBD1 (6 bases). Germline lookup yields CDR1 SNHLY and CDR2 FYNNEI. V was trimmed by 4 bases and J by 2 bases, leaving 11 bases between them. This CDR3 has 15 amino acids. The CDR3 region has the DNA TGTGCCAGCAGTGCCCAAGGGGGGACTAATGAAAAACTGTTTTTT. Translation gives CASSAQGGTNEKLFF. Using reference TRBV2 and TRBJ1-4 for the parts outside the CDR3, the full variable domain is EPEVTQTPSHQVTQMGQEVILRCVPISNHLYFYWYRQILGQKVEFLVSFYNNEISEKSEIFDDQFSVERPDGSNFTLKIRSTKLEDSAMYFCASSAQGGTNEKLFFGSGTQLSVL.